This T cell receptor (beta chain) was recorded in a study of blood T cell repertoires in COVID-19. Only in-frame clones appear in the TCRdb table, and some are missing; sequencing was by immunoSEQ multiplex PCR. Among 87,000 or so clones, roughly 84% were seen once, and the ten largest hold about 5%. The CDR3 totals 17 residues. Germline-derived CDR1 and CDR2 are PRHDT and FYEKMQ (reference sequence). Trimming took 5 bases from V and 3 from J, leaving 20 bases between them. The chain recombines TRBV13 with TRBJ1-3; no clear D. This receptor was taken from a woman aged 80 or over with acute or convalescent COVID-19. Sequenced input: peripheral blood. The CDR3 nucleotides are TGTGCCAGCAGCCTCTACACCGGGTTCGGGAGTGGAAACACCATATATTTT. This translates into CASSLYTGFGSGNTIYF.